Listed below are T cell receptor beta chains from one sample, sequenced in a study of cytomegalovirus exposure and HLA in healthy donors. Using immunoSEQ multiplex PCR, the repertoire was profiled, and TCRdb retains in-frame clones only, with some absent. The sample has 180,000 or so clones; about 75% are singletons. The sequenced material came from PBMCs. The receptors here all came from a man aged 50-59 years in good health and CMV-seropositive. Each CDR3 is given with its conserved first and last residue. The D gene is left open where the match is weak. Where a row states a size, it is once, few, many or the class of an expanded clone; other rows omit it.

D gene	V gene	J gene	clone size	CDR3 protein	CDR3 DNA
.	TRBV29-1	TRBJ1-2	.	CSVWTANYGYTF	TGCAGCGTTTGGACAGCTAACTATGGCTACACCTTC
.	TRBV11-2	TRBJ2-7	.	CASSLEAGYEQYF	TGTGCCAGCAGCTTAGAGGCAGGGTACGAGCAGTACTTC
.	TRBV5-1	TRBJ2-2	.	CASSLWDARGRNTGELFF	TGCGCCAGCAGCTTGTGGGACGCGCGGGGGCGGAACACCGGGGAGCTGTTTTTT
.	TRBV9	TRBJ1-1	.	CASSAWETEAFF	TGTGCCAGCAGCGCCTGGGAGACTGAAGCTTTCTTT
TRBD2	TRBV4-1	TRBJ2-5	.	CASGLDETQYF	TGCGCCAGCGGACTAGACGAGACCCAGTACTTC
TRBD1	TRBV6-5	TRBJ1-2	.	CASSQLQGANYGYTF	TGTGCCAGCAGTCAGCTACAGGGGGCAAATTATGGCTACACCTTC
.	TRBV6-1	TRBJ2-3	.	CASSEMSQRADTQYF	TGTGCCAGCAGTGAAATGAGTCAGCGGGCAGATACGCAGTATTTT
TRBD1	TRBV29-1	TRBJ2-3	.	CSVQTGGSTDTQYF	TGCAGCGTTCAGACAGGGGGGAGCACAGATACGCAGTATTTT
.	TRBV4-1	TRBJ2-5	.	CASSQEYIRETQYF	TGCGCCAGCAGCCAAGAATACATAAGAGAGACCCAGTACTTC
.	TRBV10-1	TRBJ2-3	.	CASSESRTVTDTQYF	TGCGCCAGCAGTGAGTCTCGGACAGTGACAGATACGCAGTATTTT
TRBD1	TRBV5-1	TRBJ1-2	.	CASSKGTGQIDYGYTF	TGCGCCAGCAGCAAGGGGACAGGCCAAATAGACTATGGCTACACCTTC
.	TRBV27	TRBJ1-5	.	CASSRVRGLNQPQHF	TGTGCCAGCAGCCGAGTAAGGGGCCTTAATCAGCCCCAGCATTTT
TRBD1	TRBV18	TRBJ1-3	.	CASSPNTGTGSSGNTIYF	TGTGCCAGCTCACCAAACACCGGGACAGGGAGCTCTGGAAACACCATATATTTT
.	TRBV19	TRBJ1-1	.	CASTHPKNTEAFF	TGTGCCAGTACTCACCCTAAGAACACTGAAGCTTTCTTT
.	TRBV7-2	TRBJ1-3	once	CASSLARERNTIYF	TGTGCCAGCAGCTTAGCGAGGGAAAGAAACACCATATATTTT
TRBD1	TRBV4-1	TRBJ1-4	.	CASSQGIARGRTNEKLFF	TGCGCCAGCAGCCAAGGTATCGCCAGGGGGCGAACTAATGAAAAACTGTTTTTT
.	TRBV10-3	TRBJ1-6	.	CAISRGDNSPLHF	TGTGCCATCAGCAGGGGAGATAATTCACCCCTCCACTTT
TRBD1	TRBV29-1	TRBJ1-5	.	CSVGQGLNQPQHF	TGCAGCGTTGGACAGGGGTTAAATCAGCCCCAGCATTTT
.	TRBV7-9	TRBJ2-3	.	CASSSHVTGRGSTDTQYF	TGTGCCAGCAGCTCGCACGTCACAGGGAGGGGTAGCACAGATACGCAGTATTTT
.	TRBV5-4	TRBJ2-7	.	CASSIKTGEQYF	TGTGCCAGCAGCATAAAAACGGGCGAGCAGTACTTC
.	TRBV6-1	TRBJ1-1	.	CASSEGQMTFF	TGTGCCAGCAGTGAAGGACAGATGACTTTCTTT
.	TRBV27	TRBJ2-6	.	CASKKLGASGANVLTF	TGTGCCAGCAAAAAACTGGGAGCCTCTGGGGCCAACGTCCTGACTTTC
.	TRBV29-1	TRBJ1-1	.	CSVEDRTGKGTEAFF	TGCAGCGTTGAAGATAGGACGGGAAAAGGGACTGAAGCTTTCTTT
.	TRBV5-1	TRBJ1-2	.	CASSLGANYGYTF	TGCGCCAGCAGCCTCGGGGCTAACTATGGCTACACCTTC
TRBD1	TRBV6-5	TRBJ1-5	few	CASSYLGQAQHF	TGTGCCAGCAGTTACTTAGGACAGGCCCAGCATTTT
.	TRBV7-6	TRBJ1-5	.	CASSHGGKNQPQHF	TGTGCCAGCAGCCACGGGGGGAAAAATCAGCCCCAGCATTTT
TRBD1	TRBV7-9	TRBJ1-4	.	CSSSFKGQGPEKLFF	TGTTCCAGCAGCTTTAAGGGACAGGGGCCCGAAAAACTGTTTTTT
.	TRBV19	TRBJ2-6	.	CASSITGGGSGANVLTF	TGTGCCAGTAGTATTACCGGGGGTGGCTCTGGGGCCAACGTCCTGACTTTC
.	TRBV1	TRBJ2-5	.	CTSSQRGWEGETQYF	TGCACCAGCAGCCAACGAGGATGGGAGGGAGAGACCCAGTACTTC
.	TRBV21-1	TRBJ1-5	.	CASSASWDSDSNQPQHF	TGTGCCAGCAGCGCCTCCTGGGACAGCGATAGCAATCAGCCCCAGCATTTT
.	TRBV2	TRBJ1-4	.	CASSPVQGNEKLFF	TGTGCCAGCAGTCCGGTACAGGGTAATGAAAAACTGTTTTTT
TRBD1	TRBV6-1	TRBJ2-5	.	CASNDRVQETQYF	TGTGCCAGCAACGACAGGGTACAAGAGACCCAGTACTTC
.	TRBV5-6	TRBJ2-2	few	CASSGTHPGELFF	TGTGCCAGCAGCGGGACACACCCCGGGGAGCTGTTTTTT
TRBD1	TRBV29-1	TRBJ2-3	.	CSVAGQGSDTQYF	TGCAGCGTTGCGGGACAGGGCTCAGATACGCAGTATTTT
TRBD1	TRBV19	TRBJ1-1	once	CASRPDRVVTEAFF	TGTGCCAGTAGGCCTGACAGGGTGGTCACTGAAGCTTTCTTT
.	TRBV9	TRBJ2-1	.	CASSVQGTNNEQFF	TGTGCCAGCAGCGTACAGGGGACTAACAATGAGCAGTTCTTC
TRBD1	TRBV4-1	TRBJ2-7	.	CASSQGQGSYEQYF	TGCGCCAGCAGCCAGGGACAGGGTTCCTACGAGCAGTACTTC
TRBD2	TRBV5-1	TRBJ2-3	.	CASSLTLAGESTDTQYF	TGCGCCAGCAGCTTAACCCTAGCGGGGGAGAGCACAGATACGCAGTATTTT
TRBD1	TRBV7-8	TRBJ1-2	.	CASSPSGTDIYGYTF	TGTGCCAGCAGCCCGTCGGGGACAGATATCTATGGCTACACCTTC
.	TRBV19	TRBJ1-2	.	CASSIGQGYGYTF	TGTGCCAGTAGTATTGGGCAGGGGTATGGCTACACCTTC
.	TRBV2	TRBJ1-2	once	CASSEGRAFGYGYTF	TGTGCCAGCAGTGAAGGGAGGGCATTCGGCTATGGCTACACCTTC
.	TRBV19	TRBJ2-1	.	CASSIGLPGNEQFF	TGTGCCAGTAGTATAGGTCTTCCGGGGAATGAGCAGTTCTTC
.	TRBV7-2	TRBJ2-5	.	CASSLYQETQYF	TGTGCCAGCAGCTTATATCAAGAGACCCAGTACTTC
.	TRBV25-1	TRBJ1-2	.	CASSGLGSTINYGYTF	TGTGCCAGCAGTGGACTCGGGAGCACGATTAACTATGGCTACACCTTC
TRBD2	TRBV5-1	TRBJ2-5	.	CASSFGPRGETQYF	TGCGCCAGCAGCTTTGGCCCGCGGGGGGAGACCCAGTACTTC
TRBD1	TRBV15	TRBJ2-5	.	CATSKTGAQETQYF	TGTGCCACCAGCAAGACAGGGGCCCAGGAGACCCAGTACTTC
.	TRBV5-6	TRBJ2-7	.	CASSFGGATYEQYF	TGTGCCAGCAGCTTTGGGGGGGCTACCTACGAGCAGTACTTC
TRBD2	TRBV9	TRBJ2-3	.	CASSSPGLAGGPDTQYF	TGTGCCAGCAGCTCCCCCGGACTAGCGGGGGGGCCAGATACGCAGTATTTT
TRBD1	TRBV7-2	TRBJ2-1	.	CASSYTGTGYANEQFF	TGTGCCAGCAGCTATACCGGGACAGGGTATGCGAATGAGCAGTTCTTC
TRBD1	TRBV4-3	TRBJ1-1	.	CASSQLLDGDSSLNTEAFF	TGCGCCAGCAGCCAATTGCTCGACGGGGACAGCAGCTTGAACACTGAAGCTTTCTTT
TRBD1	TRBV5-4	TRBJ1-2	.	CASSHGTGGDYGYTF	TGTGCCAGCAGCCATGGGACAGGGGGCGACTATGGCTACACCTTC